The 8 T cell receptor beta chains below all came from one sample that was sequenced in a study of T cell clonality in common variable immunodeficiency. The assay was immunoSEQ multiplex PCR, and TCRdb's table has in-frame clones only and misses some. The profile covers over 55,000 clones, none occurring a single time. Sequencing was performed on peripheral blood mononuclear cells. These receptors were collected from a person aged 18 to 75 in good health.

This clone occurred a few times. The CDR3 end falls 3 residues outside the read, so it is completed with the germline J gene. This sequence joins TRBV5-1 and TRBJ2-2; 7 positions agree with TRBD1. J gave up 2 bases and V 4 bases, and 5 bases lay outside the gene matches. CDR3 length: 15 amino acids. Looked up from germline, CDR1 is SGHRS and CDR2 is YFSETQ. CDR3 DNA (partial): TGCGCCAGCAGCCTCCGACAGGGCAACACCGGGGAG. It is translated as CASSLRQGNTGE. From start to end, the CDR3 is CASSLRQGNTGELFF.

This clone was counted ten times or more. Compared with germline, one end of the junction differs, possibly owing to a read error. Read coverage stops 3 residues before the CDR3 terminus; the germline J gene supplies the remainder. The genes are TRBV4-2 and TRBJ1-1; D gene ambiguous. The length of the CDR3 is 16 residues. Germline CDR1 LGHNA, CDR2 YNFKEQ. The CDR3 here is CASSQDSVGVNTEAFF. The covered CDR3 bases are TGCGCCAGCAGCCAAGACTCAGTCGGGGTGAACACTGAA.

This clone has ten or more counts. The read is 3 residues too short to cover the CDR3 end, so that end is filled in from the germline J gene. V gene TRBV10-3 combines with J gene TRBJ2-2; the match to TRBD2 covers 8 bases. Losses at the gene ends were 5 bases for V and 3 bases for J; bases not matched to a gene: 5. Germline loops: CDR1 ENHRY, CDR2 SYGVKD. CDR3 length: 15 amino acids. Partial CDR3 DNA: TGTGCCATCAGTTCGACTAGCGAGGACACCGGGGAG. Translated: CAISSTSEDTGE. The full-length CDR3 reads as CAISSTSEDTGELFF.

This clone has a count of ten or more. Coverage ceases 3 residues before the CDR3 finishes, and the germline J gene fills in the end. V usage is TRBV5-4 and J usage is TRBJ2-1; 7 bases match TRBD2. The CDR3 is made up of 15 amino acids. V dropped 4 bases and J dropped 3; count of bases not matched to a gene: 7. From germline, CDR1 is SGHNT and CDR2 YYREEE (reference sequence). The sequenced part of the CDR3 DNA is TGTGCCAGCAGCGGGGGGGGAGGAGTCTACAATGAG. Translation gives CASSGGGGVYNE. The whole CDR3 is CASSGGGGVYNEQFF.

There are many counts of this clone. The read finishes 3 residues shy of the CDR3 end, and the germline J gene is used to complete it. This rearrangement joins TRBV7-3 to TRBJ2-7; D not certain. V lost 2 bases and J lost 6, with 5 bases in between. CDR1 and CDR2 (germline): SGHTA, FQGTGA. The CDR3 length is 11 residues. The part of the CDR3 DNA that was read is TGTGCCAGCAGCTTAGTGGCCGAG. Translated, it gives CASSLVAE. The whole CDR3 region reads CASSLVAEQYF. The entire variable domain, with the rest obtained from reference TRBV7-3 and TRBJ2-7, is as follows: GAGVSQTPSNKVTEKGKYVELRCDPISGHTALYWYRQSLGQGPEFLIYFQGTGAADDSGLPNDRFFAVRPEGSVSTLKIQRTERGDSAVYLCASSLVAEQYFGPGTRLTVT.

This clone was seen repeatedly, ten times or more. The read terminates 3 residues before the CDR3 end, so the remaining end is supplied by the germline J gene. This chain connects TRBV24-1 to TRBJ2-3, with 7 bases aligning to TRBD1. V shed 3 bases, J shed 3 bases, and the junction held 5 bases outside the gene matches. Germline CDR1 is KGHDR and CDR2 is SFDVKD. CDR3 length: 15 amino acids. CDR3 DNA (partial): TGTGCCACCAGTGATGTACAGGGGCGGACAGATACG. Translating gives CATSDVQGRTDT. The entire CDR3 is CATSDVQGRTDTQYF.

This clone was observed at least ten times. The read is 3 residues too short to cover the CDR3 end, so that end is filled in from the germline J gene. The genes are TRBV20-1 and TRBJ2-3; D ambiguous. From germline, CDR1 is DFQATT and CDR2 SNEGSKA (reference sequence). This CDR3 is 14 amino acids long. Trimming removed 0 bases at V and 5 bases at J, with 12 bases between. CDR3: CSARDLRVGDTQYF. The part of the CDR3 DNA that was read is TGCAGTGCTAGAGATTTAAGGGTTGGAGATACG.

In its sample, this clone was seen many times. The DNA ends 3 residues before the CDR3 does, and the rest of the CDR3 is filled in from the germline J gene. The chain recombines TRBV2 with TRBJ2-6, with unresolved D. Between the trimmed V and J ends, which lost 3 bases and 1 base, there was a span of 10 bases. The CDR3 consists of 16 residues. Germline assignment: CDR1 SNHLY and CDR2 FYNNEI. The covered CDR3 bases are TGTGCCAGCAGTGATTCCCCAGGATCTGGGGCCAACGTC. As protein: CASSDSPGSGANV. The CDR3, in full, reads CASSDSPGSGANVLTF.